The 2 T cell receptor beta chains in this list originate from one sample, sequenced in a study of blood T cells in healthy people across ages. The use of a sample-barcoded 5' primer and a J-beta primer mix characterized a second PCR of 7 to 11 cycles. TCRdb itself ran the 5' RACE reads through MiXCR, one entry per CDR3 protein. Among a few hundred thousand distinct CDR3 sequences listed, about 29% were seen once. The sample was also reused in another study, on T cells of mothers and their children.

The source material was blood. Source of these receptors: a boy aged 2 to 10 in good health.

This clonotype came up once. The chain joins TRBV28 to TRBJ1-2, with no clear D. V was pared by 5 bases and J by 5 bases, with 9 bases between. The CDR3 sequence is 12 residues long. Germline V gene data show CDR1 as MDHEN and CDR2 as SYDVKM. CDR3 sequence reads: CASSALEYGYTF. The CDR3 DNA follows: TGTGCCAGCAGTGCACTAGAGTATGGCTACACCTTC.

The gene calls are TRBV20-1 and TRBJ2-5; TRBD2 aligns across 7 bases. This CDR3 has 11 amino acids. V trimming: 5 bases; J trimming: 5 bases; junction bases outside the gene matches: 2. Germline values: CDR1 DFQATT, CDR2 SNEGSKA (reference sequence). The CDR3 nucleotides read TGCAGTGCTGGGGGGGTTGAGACCCAGTACTTC. Translation: CSAGGVETQYF.